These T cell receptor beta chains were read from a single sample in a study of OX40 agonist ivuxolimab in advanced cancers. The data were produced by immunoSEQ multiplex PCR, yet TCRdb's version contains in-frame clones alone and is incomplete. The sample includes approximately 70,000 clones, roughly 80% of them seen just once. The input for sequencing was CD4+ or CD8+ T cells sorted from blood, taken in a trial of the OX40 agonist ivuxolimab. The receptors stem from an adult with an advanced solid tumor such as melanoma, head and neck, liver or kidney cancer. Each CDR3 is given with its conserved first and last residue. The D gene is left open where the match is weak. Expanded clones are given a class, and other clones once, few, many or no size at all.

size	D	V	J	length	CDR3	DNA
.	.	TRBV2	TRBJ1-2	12	CASSEARRGHTF	TGTGCCAGCAGTGAAGCGCGGCGTGGTCACACCTTC
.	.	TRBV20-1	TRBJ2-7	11	CSARFLNEQYF	TGCAGTGCTAGATTCCTCAACGAGCAGTACTTC
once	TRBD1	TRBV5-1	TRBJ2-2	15	CASSSQGEETGELFF	TGTGCCAGCAGCTCCCAGGGGGAAGAGACCGGGGAGCTGTTTTTT
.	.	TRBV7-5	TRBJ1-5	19	CARSPGCGQGPYSNQPQHF	TGTGCCAGAAGCCCGGGGTGTGGACAGGGCCCTTATAGCAATCAGCCCCAGCATTTT
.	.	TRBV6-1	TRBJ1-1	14	CASSNRGVGAEAFF	TGTGCCAGCAGTAACCGAGGGGTTGGGGCTGAAGCTTTCTTT
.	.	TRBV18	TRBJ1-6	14	CATTGQNYNSPLHF	TGTGCCACCACCGGACAGAACTATAATTCACCCCTCCACTTT
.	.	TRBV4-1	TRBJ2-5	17	CASSQDPPVGRQETQYF	TGCGCCAGCAGCCAAGATCCCCCTGTGGGCAGACAAGAGACCCAGTACTTC
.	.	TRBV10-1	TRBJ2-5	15	CASSEGGAAQETQYF	TGCGCCAGCAGTGAAGGGGGAGCGGCCCAAGAGACCCAGTACTTC
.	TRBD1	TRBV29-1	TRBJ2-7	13	CSARRQGGNEQYF	TGCAGCGCCCGTAGACAGGGGGGCAACGAGCAGTACTTC
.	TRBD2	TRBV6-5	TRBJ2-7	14	CASSPSGGGYEQYF	TGTGCCAGCAGCCCTAGCGGGGGCGGCTACGAGCAGTACTTC
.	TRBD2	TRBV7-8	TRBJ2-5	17	CASSLFRGSGGQETQYF	TGTGCCAGCAGCTTATTCCGGGGTAGCGGGGGCCAAGAGACCCAGTACTTC
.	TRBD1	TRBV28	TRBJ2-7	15	CASRINTGGSYEQYF	TGTGCCAGCAGAATTAATACAGGGGGCAGTTACGAGCAGTACTTC
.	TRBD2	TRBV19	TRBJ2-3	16	CASSKLAGVRTDTQYF	TGTGCCAGTAGTAAACTAGCGGGTGTTCGCACAGATACGCAGTATTTT
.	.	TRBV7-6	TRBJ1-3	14	CASSPREAGNTIYF	TGTGCCAGCAGCCCCCGGGAGGCGGGAAACACCATATATTTT
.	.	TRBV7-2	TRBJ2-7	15	CASSLAGGATYEQYF	TGTGCCAGCAGCTTAGCGGGCGGGGCGACCTACGAGCAGTACTTC
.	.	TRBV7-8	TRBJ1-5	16	CASRPRGRYSNQPQHF	TGTGCCAGCAGACCTAGAGGGAGGTATAGCAATCAGCCCCAGCATTTT
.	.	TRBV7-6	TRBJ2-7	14	CASSLSDGSYEQYF	TGTGCCAGCAGCTTATCCGACGGTTCCTACGAGCAGTACTTC
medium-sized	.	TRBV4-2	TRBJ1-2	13	CASSQDQGFGYTF	TGTGCCAGCAGCCAAGACCAGGGATTTGGCTACACCTTC
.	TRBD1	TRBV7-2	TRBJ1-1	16	CASSPQTGRLNTEAFF	TGTGCCAGCAGCCCACAGACAGGGAGGCTGAACACTGAAGCTTTCTTT
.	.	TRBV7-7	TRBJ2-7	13	CASSLAQNYEQYF	TGTGCCAGCAGCTTAGCCCAAAACTACGAGCAGTACTTC
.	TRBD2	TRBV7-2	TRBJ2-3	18	CASSLVLTAGGLTDTQYF	TGTGCCAGCAGCTTAGTTTTAACAGCGGGGGGTCTCACAGATACGCAGTATTTT
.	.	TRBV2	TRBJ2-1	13	CASMFGLNNEQFF	TGTGCCAGCATGTTCGGACTTAACAATGAGCAGTTCTTC
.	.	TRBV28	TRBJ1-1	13	CANWNKGGAEAFF	TGTGCCAACTGGAACAAGGGAGGCGCTGAAGCTTTCTTT
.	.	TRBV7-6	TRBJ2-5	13	CASSLVGGETQYF	TGTGCCAGCAGCTTAGTGGGGGGAGAGACCCAGTACTTC
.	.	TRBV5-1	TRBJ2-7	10	CASSYYEQYF	TGCGCCAGCAGCTACTACGAGCAGTACTTC
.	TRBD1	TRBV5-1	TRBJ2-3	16	CASSLPGTGSTDTQYF	TGCGCCAGCAGCTTACCCGGGACAGGGAGCACAGATACGCAGTATTTT
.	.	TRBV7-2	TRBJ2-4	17	CASSPRQPLVAKNIQYF	TGTGCCAGCAGCCCGAGGCAACCGCTGGTAGCCAAAAACATTCAGTACTTC